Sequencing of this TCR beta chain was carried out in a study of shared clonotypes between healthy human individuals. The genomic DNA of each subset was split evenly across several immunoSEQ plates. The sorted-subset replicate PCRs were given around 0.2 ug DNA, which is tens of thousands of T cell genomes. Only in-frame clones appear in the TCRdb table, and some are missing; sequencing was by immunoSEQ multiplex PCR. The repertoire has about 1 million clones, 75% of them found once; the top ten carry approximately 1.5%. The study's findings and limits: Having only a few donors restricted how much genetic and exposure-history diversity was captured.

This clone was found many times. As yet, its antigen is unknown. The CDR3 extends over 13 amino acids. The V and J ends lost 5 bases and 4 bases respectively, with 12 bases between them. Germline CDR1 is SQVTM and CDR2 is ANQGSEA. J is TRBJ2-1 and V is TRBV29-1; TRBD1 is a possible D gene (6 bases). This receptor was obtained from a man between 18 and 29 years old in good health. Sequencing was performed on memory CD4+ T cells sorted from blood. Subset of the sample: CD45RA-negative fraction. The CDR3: CSVSGTHYNEQFF. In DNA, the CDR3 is TGCAGCGTTTCCGGGACACATTACAATGAGCAGTTCTTC.